This T cell receptor (beta chain) was captured by sequencing in a study of beta chain features in type 1 diabetes. Every bit of the isolated RNA underwent reverse transcription, so sequencing read expressed TCRB transcripts. The table came from immunoSEQ multiplex PCR; TCRdb's copy has only in-frame clones and leaves some out. The table lists under 900,000 clones, roughly 16% of them singletons. V lost 5 bases to trimming and J lost 5 bases; unmatched junction nucleotides: 3. There are 14 residues in the CDR3. The germline CDR1 and CDR2 sequences are SGHDT and YYEEEE. Every participating donor gave one draw, a heparinised blood sample averaging about 116 mL.

This chain uses TRBV5-6 with TRBJ2-5, with TRBD2 matching 13 bases. Sequenced material: naive CD4+ T cells from blood. The TCR sequence derives from a woman aged 18-35 years in good health. CDR3: CASRLAGGEETQYF. CDR3 nucleotides: TGTGCCAGCAGACTAGCGGGAGGGGAGGAGACCCAGTACTTC.